What follows are 28 T cell receptor beta chains derived from one specimen sequenced in a study of T cells expressing NK-cell markers. TCRdb processed the 5' RACE reads again and assigns one entry to each CDR3 protein, with no DNA. The sample's table shows 500,000 or so distinct CDR3 sequences. The sequencing input was blood T cells: a sorted CD56 or NKG2C T cell subset, CD4+ or CD8+ T cells, or bulk PBMC T cells (not recorded which). These receptors all stem from a young man in good health.

V gene TRBV7-6 combines with J gene TRBJ2-7; the TCRdb D gene call, TRBD1, has no DNA to confirm it. The length of the CDR3 is 18 residues. Germline V lookup: CDR1 SGHVS, CDR2 FNYEAQ. CDR3 amino acids: CASSLVSEPGTGTYEQYF.

The chain employs TRBV29-1 and TRBJ2-3; TCRdb selects TRBD1, and the lack of DNA leaves this call unchecked. The V gene's germline CDR1 is SQVTM and CDR2 ANQGSEA. The CDR3 is made up of 13 amino acids. The CDR3 region is CSVLPFGADTQFF.

V and J are TRBV28 and TRBJ2-7; lacking DNA, the TRBD2 call made by TCRdb goes unchecked. The CDR3 spans 15 residues. The germline CDR1 and CDR2 sequences are MDHEN and SYDVKM. The CDR3 here is CASSPGGPPSYEQYF. Full variable domain (remainder filled in from reference TRBV28 and TRBJ2-7): DVKVTQSSRYLVKRTGEKVFLECVQDMDHENMFWYRQDPGLGLRLIYFSYDVKMKEKGDIPEGYSVSREKKERFSLILESASTNQTSMYLCASSPGGPPSYEQYFGPGTRLTVT.

The chain uses TRBV7-2 and TRBJ2-3; the D call from TCRdb, TRBD2, cannot be confirmed without DNA. This CDR3 is built from 16 residues. Germline V lookup: CDR1 SGHTA, CDR2 FQGNSA. CDR3 residues: CASSRTSGSKADTQYF. The full variable domain, its missing parts supplied by reference TRBV7-2 and TRBJ2-3, is GAGVSQSPSNKVTEKGKDVELRCDPISGHTALYWYRQSLGQGLEFLIYFQGNSAPDKSGLPSDRFSAERTGGSVSTLTIQRTQQEDSAVYLCASSRTSGSKADTQYFGPGTRLTVL.

The genes are TRBV20-1 and TRBJ2-4; TCRdb's assignment of TRBD1 cannot be checked, as there is no DNA. The CDR3 consists of 15 residues. Germline values: CDR1 DFQATT, CDR2 SNEGSKA (reference sequence). CDR3 sequence reads: CSASPGAVAKNIQYF.

The V gene is TRBV14, the J gene TRBJ2-1; TCRdb lists TRBD2, though no DNA is available to test this call. Germline V gene lookup returns CDR1 SGHDN and CDR2 FVKESK. CDR3 length: 16 residues. CDR3 amino acids: CASSQGEPSVYNEQFF. Full variable domain (outside the CDR3, taken from reference TRBV14 and TRBJ2-1): EAGVTQFPSHSVIEKGQTVTLRCDPISGHDNLYWYRRVMGKEIKFLLHFVKESKQDESGMPNNRFLAERTGGTYSTLKVQPAELEDSGVYFCASSQGEPSVYNEQFFGPGTRLTVL.

The chain links TRBV5-1 to TRBJ2-2; TCRdb selects TRBD2, and the lack of DNA leaves this call unchecked. The CDR3 length is 16 residues. The germline gives CDR1 SGHRS, CDR2 YFSETQ. The CDR3 reads CASSSSTSARVGELFF. Full variable domain (remainder filled in from reference TRBV5-1 and TRBJ2-2): KAGVTQTPRYLIKTRGQQVTLSCSPISGHRSVSWYQQTPGQGLQFLFEYFSETQRNKGNFPGRFSGRQFSNSRSEMNVSTLELGDSALYLCASSSSTSARVGELFFGEGSRLTVL.

The chain links TRBV29-1 to TRBJ2-3; TCRdb's assignment of TRBD1 cannot be checked, as there is no DNA. Germline V lookup: CDR1 SQVTM, CDR2 ANQGSEA. This CDR3 comprises 14 residues. Here the CDR3 reads CSAGGGRVEDTQYF.

The rearrangement links TRBV6-1 to TRBJ1-1; TCRdb returns TRBD1, unconfirmable since there is no DNA. Germline V gene lookup returns CDR1 MNHNS and CDR2 SASEGT. The CDR3 covers 14 residues. CDR3 sequence: CASSTRGFDTEAFF.

The chain uses TRBV15 and TRBJ2-7; checking the TCRdb D call of TRBD1 is not possible without DNA. Germline CDR1 is LNHNV and CDR2 is YYDKDF (reference sequence). The CDR3 spans 14 residues. CDR3 amino acids: CATSRTRQGDEQYF.

The chain combines TRBV5-1 with TRBJ2-1; TCRdb's D call of TRBD2 is untestable without DNA. Looked up from germline, CDR1 is SGHRS and CDR2 is YFSETQ. The CDR3 is 15 amino acids. This CDR3 reads CASSLRLAGSNEQFF.

The chain joins TRBV7-8 to TRBJ2-7; the D call of TRBD1 rests on TCRdb alone, since no DNA is present to check it. The length of the CDR3 is 15 residues. CDR1 and CDR2 from the germline V gene are SGHVS and FQNEAQ. Here the CDR3 reads CASSLLDGATYEQYF. Variable domain in full (rest from reference TRBV7-8 and TRBJ2-7): GAGVSQSPRYKVAKRGQDVALRCDPISGHVSLFWYQQALGQGPEFLTYFQNEAQLDKSGLPSDRFFAERPEGSVSTLKIQRTQQEDSAVYLCASSLLDGATYEQYFGPGTRLTVT.

The chain uses TRBV7-2 and TRBJ2-7; lacking DNA, the TRBD1 call made by TCRdb goes unchecked. CDR1 and CDR2 (germline): SGHTA, FQGNSA. The CDR3 spans 14 residues. The CDR3 protein is CASSMGTGRGEQYF.

This chain connects TRBV18 to TRBJ1-2. CDR3 size: 13 residues. Germline-derived CDR1 and CDR2 are KGHSH and LQKENI. The CDR3: CASSPEVEYGYTF.

This chain connects TRBV12-3 or TRBV12-4 to TRBJ1-2; there is no DNA to check the TCRdb D call of TRBD1. The CDR3 contains 15 residues. CDR3 amino acids: CASSSGPRVGYGYTF.

The chain joins TRBV24-1 to TRBJ2-1. Germline V gives CDR1 KGHDR, CDR2 SFDVKD. The CDR3 has 13 amino acids. The CDR3 is CATRATRYNEQFF.

This chain uses TRBV5-1 with TRBJ2-7. CDR3 length: 14 residues. Per germline, CDR1 SGHRS and CDR2 YFSETQ. This CDR3 is CASSTDRSSYEQYF.

The chain recombines TRBV2 with TRBJ2-1; TCRdb proposes TRBD2, but this gene call is untestable without DNA. Germline CDR1 is SNHLY and CDR2 is FYNNEI. The CDR3 has 15 amino acids. CDR3 sequence reads: CASSEAASGLVEQFF.

The gene calls are TRBV6-5 and TRBJ2-7. CDR3 length: 16 amino acids. CDR1 and CDR2 from the germline V gene are MNHEY and SVGAGI. Here the CDR3 reads CASSYSARRVSYEQYF.

The V and J genes are TRBV5-1 and TRBJ2-5; checking the TCRdb D call of TRBD2 is not possible without DNA. The V gene's germline CDR1 is SGHRS and CDR2 YFSETQ. The CDR3 contains 16 residues. CDR3 loop: CASSLAPSGGSETQYF.

The rearrangement joins TRBV7-6 to TRBJ2-3. The V gene's germline CDR1 is SGHVS and CDR2 FNYEAQ. The CDR3 length is 15 residues. CDR3 amino acids: CASSLVSTSTDTQYF.

The CDR3 spells CASSARFGGSYEQYF. The genes are TRBV9 and TRBJ2-7; TCRdb returns TRBD1, unconfirmable since there is no DNA. The germline CDR1 and CDR2 sequences are SGDLS and YYNGEE. This CDR3 contains 15 residues.

This sequence joins TRBV7-9 and TRBJ1-4. This CDR3 region has 14 residues. CDR1 and CDR2 (germline): SEHNR, FQNEAQ (reference sequence). CDR3 protein: CASSLSADNEKLFF.

The chain carries TRBV7-8 and TRBJ2-3; no DNA is available, so the TRBD2 call from TCRdb remains unchecked. The germline CDR1 and CDR2 sequences are SGHVS and FQNEAQ. This CDR3 comprises 17 residues. CDR3 protein: CASSSDTLAGVPDTQYF.

The chain is built from TRBV7-9 and TRBJ2-3. CDR3 length: 14 residues. Germline CDR1 reads SEHNR; CDR2 reads FQNEAQ (reference sequence). The CDR3 loop is CASSHSGRADTQYF.

The chain couples TRBV7-2 to TRBJ2-5. The CDR3 spans 13 residues. Looked up from germline, CDR1 is SGHTA and CDR2 is FQGNSA. CDR3 loop: CASKGVNQETQYF. The full variable domain, its missing parts supplied by reference TRBV7-2 and TRBJ2-5, is GAGVSQSPSNKVTEKGKDVELRCDPISGHTALYWYRQSLGQGLEFLIYFQGNSAPDKSGLPSDRFSAERTGGSVSTLTIQRTQQEDSAVYLCASKGVNQETQYFGPGTRLLVL.

The chain has TRBV6-1 and TRBJ2-3; the D call from TCRdb, TRBD1, cannot be confirmed without DNA. Germline V CDR1 and CDR2: MNHNS, SASEGT. The CDR3 covers 14 residues. The CDR3 loop is CASSEDILTDTQYF.

The chain employs TRBV20-1 and TRBJ2-1; TCRdb proposes TRBD1, but this gene call is untestable without DNA. The CDR3 runs 14 residues. The germline CDR1 and CDR2 sequences are DFQATT and SNEGSKA (reference sequence). The CDR3: CSANEGQGNGEQFF.